This T cell receptor (beta chain) stems from a study of HIV-infected patients and healthy controls. Whole-study context: No general T-cell lymphocytopenia was present, and per-chain CDR3 totals resembled those of controls.

The CDR3 runs 15 residues. V lost 1 base and J lost 0, with 9 bases in between. Germline CDR1 MNHEY, CDR2 SVGEGT. Reverse transcription used about 500 ng RNA and constant-region primers for alpha and beta. Alpha and beta chain libraries were made separately by chain-specific third strand synthesis with multiplexing indices. Ligation attached cDNA to a 5' RACE adapter that carried a random hexamer and SP2 site. TCRdb re-called the 5' RACE reads through MiXCR, storing one row per CDR3 protein. The sample has 5,000 to 7,500 distinct CDR3 sequences, roughly 9.1% seen once; the top ten hold around 20%. This clonotype is deemed medium-sized. Antiretroviral therapy had run roughly three months, about 14 weeks, before follow-up blood collection. No cell fractionation was done, so the repertoire covers all unsorted peripheral blood T cells.

The sequence derives from an adult with HIV infection. This sample comprised blood, obtained during antiretroviral therapy. The chain links TRBV6-2 or TRBV6-3 to TRBJ1-1, with unresolved D. CDR3 bases: TGTGCCAGCAGTTACTACCCCAAGGTGAACACTGAAGCTTTCTTT. This gives the protein CASSYYPKVNTEAFF.